These 14 T cell receptor beta chains were sequenced from one sample in a study of T-cell memory formation after mild COVID-19. MiXCR, run by TCRdb on the 5' RACE reads, gives a single entry per CDR3 protein. The data show 240,000 or so distinct CDR3 sequences, with around a tenth seen just once and around 20% held by the top ten. The sequenced sample consisted of PBMCs or a T cell subset sorted from them (not recorded which). These receptors were taken from a man younger than 35 who had mild COVID-19 (a few samples of this study predate the infection). Cell type and time point are not known.

The chain recombines TRBV11-2 with TRBJ1-4, with 8 bases aligning to TRBD1. V was clipped by 8 bases and J by 8 bases; unmatched bases: 7. This CDR3 is built from 13 residues. Germline CDR1 reads SGHAT; CDR2 reads FQNNGV. For the CDR3, the DNA is TGTGCCAGCTTCCAGGGGGCTGTAGAAAAACTGTTTTTT. It is translated as CASFQGAVEKLFF.

There are a few counts of this clonotype. CDR3 residues: CASSLNIQGNNEKLFF. As DNA, the CDR3 is TGTGCCAGCAGCTTAAACATACAGGGGAATAATGAAAAACTGTTTTTT. The chain joins TRBV7-9 to TRBJ1-4; TRBD1 agrees at 7 bases. The CDR3 sequence is 16 residues long. J gave up 4 bases and V 2 bases, and 7 bases lay outside the gene matches. Per germline, CDR1 SEHNR and CDR2 FQNEAQ (reference sequence).

This clonotype was seen more than once but under ten times. The rearrangement uses TRBV4-3 and TRBJ2-7, with D hard to call. V lost 1 base, J lost 0 bases, and 10 bases lay in between. In germline, CDR1 is LGHNA, CDR2 YSLEER. There are 15 residues in the CDR3. Here the CDR3 DNA reads TGCGCCAGCAGCCAAGTCATCGCCAGCTCCTACGAGCAGTACTTC. Protein: CASSQVIASSYEQYF.

In this sample, this clonotype turned up many times. The chain links TRBV7-6 to TRBJ2-5; D is unclear. V was trimmed by 3 bases and J by 0 bases, leaving 11 bases between them. Germline-derived CDR1 and CDR2 are SGHVS and FNYEAQ. The CDR3 consists of 15 residues. The DNA for the CDR3 is TGTGCCAGCAGCTTGGACGCCGGGTACCAAGAGACCCAGTACTTC. This codes for CASSLDAGYQETQYF.

The genes are TRBV3-1 and TRBJ2-4; the match to TRBD1 covers 7 bases. CDR1 and CDR2 (germline): LGHDT, YNNKEL (reference sequence). V trimming: 4 bases; J trimming: 8 bases; junction bases outside the gene matches: 2. This CDR3 comprises 12 residues. Written as DNA, the CDR3 is TGTGCCAGCAGCCTAACAGGGGACATTCAGTACTTC. Protein sequence: CASSLTGDIQYF. Looking up the rest from reference TRBV3-1 and TRBJ2-4 gives the full variable domain: DTAVSQTPKYLVTQMGNDKSIKCEQNLGHDTMYWYKQDSKKFLKIMFSYNNKELIINETVPNRFSPKSPDKAHLNLHINSLELGDSAVYFCASSLTGDIQYFGAGTRLSVL.

The chain carries TRBV20-1 and TRBJ2-5, with D perhaps TRBD2 (7 bases). The germline V gene has CDR1 DFQATT and CDR2 SNEGSKA (reference sequence). Trimming shortened V by 5 bases and J by 5 bases, and 12 bases separated the two germline ends. The CDR3 is 12 amino acids. Here the CDR3 reads CSAGGASETQYF. CDR3 in DNA: TGCAGTGCTGGGGGGGCCTCCGAGACCCAGTACTTC.

The V gene is TRBV20-1, the J gene TRBJ1-2; 11 bases match TRBD1. The CDR3 is made up of 17 amino acids. Germline V gene data show CDR1 as DFQATT and CDR2 as SNEGSKA (reference sequence). Trimming removed 6 bases from V and 4 bases from J; junction bases left unmatched: 16. CDR3 sequence: CSATPWDRGIRVYGYTF. Here the CDR3 DNA reads TGCAGTGCAACACCCTGGGACAGGGGGATTAGAGTCTATGGCTACACCTTC.

In this sample, this clonotype turned up many times. J is TRBJ2-5 and V is TRBV7-2, with D maybe TRBD2 (6 bases). V lost 5 bases, J lost 4 bases, and 17 bases lay in between. CDR1 and CDR2 (germline): SGHTA, FQGNSA. This CDR3 contains 15 residues. The CDR3 DNA sequence: TGTGCCAGCAGCCTGGTGGTCGGGGGAGTAGAGACCCAGTACTTC. Its translation: CASSLVVGGVETQYF.

This clonotype was counted only a few times. The chain employs TRBV19 and TRBJ2-3, with 7 positions matching TRBD2. Losses at the gene ends were 6 bases for V and 4 bases for J; bases not matched to a gene: 10. Germline V gives CDR1 LNHDA, CDR2 SQIVND (reference sequence). The CDR3 totals 15 residues. CDR3 coding DNA: TGTGCCAGTAGCGTTCTAGCGGTCGGGGCAGATACGCAGTATTTT. Translating it yields CASSVLAVGADTQYF.

This clonotype was seen a handful of times. V is TRBV3-1 and J is TRBJ2-5; D unresolved. CDR3 length: 9 amino acids. Trimming pared 8 bases from V and 4 bases from J, leaving 2 bases between. Germline V gene data show CDR1 as LGHDT and CDR2 as YNNKEL (reference sequence). DNA of the CDR3: TGTGCCAGCGGAGAGACCCAGTACTTC. It codes for CASGETQYF.

V gene TRBV6-2 or TRBV6-3 combines with J gene TRBJ2-7; D is perhaps TRBD2 (6 bases). The CDR3 covers 13 residues. V was clipped by 6 bases and J by 6 bases, with 15 bases between them. From germline, CDR1 is MNHEY and CDR2 SVGEGT. The CDR3 DNA reads as TGTGCCAGCAGCCTCGGAGGGGCCGTCGAGCAGTACGTC. Amino acids: CASSLGGAVEQYV.

The rearrangement links TRBV5-1 to TRBJ2-6; no reliable D call. CDR1 SGHRS and CDR2 YFSETQ come from the germline V gene. The length of the CDR3 is 14 residues. The V gene lost 6 bases and the J gene lost 4 bases, with 11 bases spanning the gap. The CDR3, as DNA: TGCGCCAGCAACCTTAGCCCCGGGGCCAACGTCCTGACTTTC. It yields the protein CASNLSPGANVLTF.

The rearrangement links TRBV7-2 to TRBJ1-2; no firm D call. The V end lost 1 base, the J end lost 5 bases, and 8 bases lay between the germline ends. The germline V gene has CDR1 SGHTA and CDR2 FQGNSA. The CDR3 is made up of 13 amino acids. The CDR3 loop reads CASSLDVVYGYTF. The CDR3 DNA follows: TGTGCCAGCAGCTTAGATGTGGTTTATGGCTACACCTTC.

The chain couples TRBV5-4 to TRBJ1-5, with D uncertain. The CDR3 runs to 13 residues. Germline CDR1 SGHNT, CDR2 YYREEE (reference sequence). Between the trimmed V and J ends, which lost 2 bases and 3 bases, there was a span of 6 bases. CDR3 protein: CASSLDFNQPQHF. CDR3 nucleotide sequence: TGTGCCAGCAGCTTAGATTTCAATCAGCCCCAGCATTTT.